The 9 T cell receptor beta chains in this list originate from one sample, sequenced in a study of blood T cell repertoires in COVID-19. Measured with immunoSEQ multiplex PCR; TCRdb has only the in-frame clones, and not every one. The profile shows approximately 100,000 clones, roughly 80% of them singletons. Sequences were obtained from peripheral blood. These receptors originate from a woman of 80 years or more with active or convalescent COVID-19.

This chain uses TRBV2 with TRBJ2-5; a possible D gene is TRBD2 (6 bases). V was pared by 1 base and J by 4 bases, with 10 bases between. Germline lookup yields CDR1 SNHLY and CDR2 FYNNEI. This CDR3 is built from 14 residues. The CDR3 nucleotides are TGTGCCAGCAGTGAAGGAAGGGGAGGAGAGACCCAGTACTTC. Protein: CASSEGRGGETQYF.

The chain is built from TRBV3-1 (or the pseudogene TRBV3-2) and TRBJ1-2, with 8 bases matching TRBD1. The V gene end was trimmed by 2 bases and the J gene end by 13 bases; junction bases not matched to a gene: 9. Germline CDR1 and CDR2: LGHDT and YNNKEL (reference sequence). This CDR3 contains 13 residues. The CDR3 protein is CASSQSDRDGSTF. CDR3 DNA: TGTGCCAGCAGCCAATCGGACAGGGACGGTAGCACCTTC.

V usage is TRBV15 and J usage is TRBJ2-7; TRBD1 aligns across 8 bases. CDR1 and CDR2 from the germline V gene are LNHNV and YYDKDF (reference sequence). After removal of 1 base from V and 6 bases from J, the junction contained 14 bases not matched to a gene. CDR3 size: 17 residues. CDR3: CATSRVPPPGTGSEQYF. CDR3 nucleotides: TGTGCCACCAGCAGAGTGCCCCCCCCCGGGACAGGCTCCGAGCAGTACTTC. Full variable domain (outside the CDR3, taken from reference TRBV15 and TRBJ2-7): DAMVIQNPRYQVTQFGKPVTLSCSQTLNHNVMYWYQQKSSQAPKLLFHYYDKDFNNEADTPDNFQSRRPNTSFCFLDIRSPGLGDTAMYLCATSRVPPPGTGSEQYFGPGTRLTVT.

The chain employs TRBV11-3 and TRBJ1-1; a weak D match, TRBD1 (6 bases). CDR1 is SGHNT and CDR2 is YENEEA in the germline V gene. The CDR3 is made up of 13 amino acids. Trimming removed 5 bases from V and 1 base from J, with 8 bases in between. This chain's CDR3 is CASSQGQNTEAFF. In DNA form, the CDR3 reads TGTGCCAGCAGCCAGGGACAGAACACTGAAGCTTTCTTT. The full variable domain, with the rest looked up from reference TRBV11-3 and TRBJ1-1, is EAGVVQSPRYKIIEKKQPVAFWCNPISGHNTLYWYLQNLGQGPELLIRYENEEAVDDSQLPKDRFSAERLKGVDSTLKIQPAELGDSAVYLCASSQGQNTEAFFGQGTRLTVV.

The CDR3 region has the DNA TGCGCCAGCAGCTTGGGGACAGGGATGTTCTACACCTTC. Translating gives CASSLGTGMFYTF. This chain joins TRBV5-1 and TRBJ1-2; TRBD1 aligns across 8 bases. There are 13 residues in the CDR3. The ends lost 0 bases at V and 10 bases at J; junction bases unmatched: 5. Germline loops: CDR1 SGHRS, CDR2 YFSETQ.

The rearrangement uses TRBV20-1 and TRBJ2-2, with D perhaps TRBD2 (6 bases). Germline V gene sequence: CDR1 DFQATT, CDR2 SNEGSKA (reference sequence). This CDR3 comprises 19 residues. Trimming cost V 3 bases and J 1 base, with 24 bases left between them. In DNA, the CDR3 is TGCAGTGCTAGTCGTGGGTATCTAGCGCCAAAGTGGAACACCGGGGAGCTGTTTTTT. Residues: CSASRGYLAPKWNTGELFF.

In DNA form, the CDR3 reads TGTGCCAGCAGTTGGGGCGGTAATCAGCCCCAGCATTTT. Its protein product is CASSWGGNQPQHF. V usage is TRBV27 and J usage is TRBJ1-5; perhaps TRBD1 as D (5 bases). CDR1 is MNHEY, CDR2 SMNVEV, per germline (reference sequence). The CDR3 contains 13 residues. Trimming removed 4 bases at V and 4 bases at J, with 8 bases between.

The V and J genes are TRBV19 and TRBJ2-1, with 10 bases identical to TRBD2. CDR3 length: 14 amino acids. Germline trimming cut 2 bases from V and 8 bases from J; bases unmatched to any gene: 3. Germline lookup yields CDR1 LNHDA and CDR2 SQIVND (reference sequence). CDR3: CASSISSGSYEQFF. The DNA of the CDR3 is TGTGCCAGTAGTATATCTAGCGGGAGTTATGAGCAGTTCTTC.

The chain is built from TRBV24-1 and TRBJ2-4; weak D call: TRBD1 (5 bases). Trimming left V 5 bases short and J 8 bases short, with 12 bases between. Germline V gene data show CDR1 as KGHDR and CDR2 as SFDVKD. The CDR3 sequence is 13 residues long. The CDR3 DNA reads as TGTGCCACCAGTGGACAGTATGAGTACATTCAGTACTTC. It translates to CATSGQYEYIQYF.